A single sample is the source of the 10 T cell receptor beta chains below, sequenced in a study of blood T cells in healthy people across ages. A second PCR, run for 7 to 11 cycles, used a sample-barcoded 5' primer plus a J-beta primer mix. Using its own MiXCR run on the 5' RACE reads, TCRdb lists one record per CDR3 protein. The sample includes around 500,000 distinct CDR3 sequences, less than 60% of them seen just once. Sequenced input: blood. These receptors were taken from a man older than 75 in good health.

This clonotype was counted ten times or more. J is TRBJ1-4 and V is TRBV4-2; D ambiguous. This CDR3 has 15 residues. V shed 0 bases and J shed 8 bases, with 13 bases lying between them. Germline values: CDR1 LGHNA, CDR2 YNFKEQ. CDR3 DNA sequence: TGTGCCAGCAGCCAAGAATCCGGAGCAGCCGAAAAACTGTTTTTT. As protein: CASSQESGAAEKLFF.

The table lists this clonotype with a few counts. The gene calls are TRBV20-1 and TRBJ2-3, with 11 bases fitting TRBD2. The CDR3 covers 16 residues. With 0 bases clipped from V and 11 bases from J, the junction kept 13 bases outside the gene matches. The germline V gene encodes CDR1 DFQATT and CDR2 SNEGSKA (reference sequence). CDR3 bases: TGCAGTGCTAGAGACCCGGGACTAGCGGACCGCTCGGGGCAGTATTTT. It is translated as CSARDPGLADRSGQYF.

This chain joins TRBV6-6 and TRBJ2-7; D assignment may be TRBD1 or TRBD2 (5 bases each). The germline V gene has CDR1 MNHNY and CDR2 SVGAGI (reference sequence). V dropped 0 bases and J dropped 3 bases, with 18 bases sitting between them. This CDR3 has 17 amino acids. The CDR3 DNA is TGTGCCAGCAGTTACTCGGGGACGCCGAGGGGTGACTACGAGCAGTACTTC. Protein product: CASSYSGTPRGDYEQYF.

The chain uses TRBV7-8 and TRBJ2-4, with a weak D call TRBD2 (5 bases). Trimming took off 5 bases at V and 2 bases at J, with 22 bases between the two ends. The CDR3 has 18 residues. Germline loops: CDR1 SGHVS, CDR2 FQNEAQ. CDR3 coding DNA: TGTGCCAGCAGCCTAGTGTTTGTAGCCGGAGGCACCAAAAACATTCAGTACTTC. Amino acids: CASSLVFVAGGTKNIQYF.

This chain uses TRBV7-2 with TRBJ1-2; TRBD1 matches at 8 bases. Germline V CDR1 and CDR2: SGHTA, FQGNSA. The CDR3 is 15 residues long. The ends lost 5 bases at V and 4 bases at J; junction bases unmatched: 9. The CDR3 bases are TGTGCCAGCAGCAAAGACAGGGGCGGATTCTATGGCTACACCTTC. Protein sequence: CASSKDRGGFYGYTF.

The chain couples TRBV6-2 or TRBV6-3 to TRBJ2-1, with 10 bases identical to TRBD2. J gave up 12 bases and V 0 bases, and 17 bases lay outside the gene matches. Germline V gene lookup returns CDR1 MNHEY and CDR2 SVGEGT. The CDR3 covers 18 residues. This chain's CDR3 is CASSYSNWEAGGPRGQFF. The DNA of the CDR3 is TGTGCCAGCAGTTACTCGAATTGGGAAGCGGGAGGGCCTCGGGGGCAGTTCTTC.

The rearrangement uses TRBV15 and TRBJ2-5; D not certain. V shed 0 bases and J shed 0 bases, with 14 bases lying between them. The CDR3 has 17 amino acids. Per germline, CDR1 LNHNV and CDR2 YYDKDF (reference sequence). CDR3 sequence reads: CATSRDPVLSYQETQYF. The CDR3 region has the DNA TGTGCCACCAGCAGAGATCCCGTACTATCTTACCAAGAGACCCAGTACTTC.

The genes are TRBV6-2 or TRBV6-3 and TRBJ2-7; D perhaps matches TRBD1 (6 bases). Germline V CDR1 and CDR2: MNHEY, SVGEGT. The CDR3 contains 13 residues. Trimming removed 6 bases from V and 3 bases from J, with 12 bases in between. For the CDR3, the DNA is TGTGCCAGCAGCCAGGGACAATACTACGAGCAGTACTTC. Translating gives CASSQGQYYEQYF.

This clonotype was recorded many times. The chain uses TRBV6-6 and TRBJ1-4, with D tentatively TRBD1 (5 bases). The length of the CDR3 is 12 residues. Between the trimmed V and J ends, which lost 8 bases and 8 bases, there was a span of 12 bases. Germline loops: CDR1 MNHNY, CDR2 SVGAGI (reference sequence). CDR3 nucleotide sequence: TGTGCCAGCGGCGGAGGGACCGAAAAACTGTTTTTT. It codes for CASGGGTEKLFF.

With regard to this clonotype: The junction departs from germline at one end; a sequencing error may be responsible. This chain connects TRBV7-2 to TRBJ2-2, with 7 nucleotides matching TRBD2. Looked up from germline, CDR1 is SGHTA and CDR2 is FQGNSA. The CDR3 is made up of 16 amino acids. CDR3 bases: TGTGCCAGCAGTTTAGCGGGCGGCGGGAGTACCGGGGAGCTGTTTTTT. It yields the protein CASSLAGGGSTGELFF.